This is a list of T cell receptor beta chains from one sample in a study of shared clonotypes between healthy human individuals. TCRdb's copy holds only in-frame clones and misses some; the assay was immunoSEQ multiplex PCR. The sample lists roughly 590,000 clones; 95% to 96% were seen once. Sequenced: naive CD8+ T cells sorted from blood. All receptors come from a woman in her 30s in good health. Each CDR3 is given with its conserved first and last residue. The D gene is left open where the match is weak. Clone size is given for some rows only: seen once, a few or many times, or a class if the clone is expanded.

clone_size j_call v_call d_call cdr3_nt cdr3_aa
NA TRBJ1-1 TRBV10-1 NA TGCGCCAGCAGTGAGGTGGGGTTCGGAGCTTTCTTT CASSEVGFGAFF
NA TRBJ2-5 TRBV10-3 TRBD2 TGTGCCATCAGTGGGGTTAGCGGGAGGGTTCCCCAAGAGACCCAGTACTTC CAISGVSGRVPQETQYF
NA TRBJ2-1 TRBV27 TRBD2 TGTGCCAGCAGAAGAGCGGGAGTAGAATACAATGAGCAGTTCTTC CASRRAGVEYNEQFF
once TRBJ1-4 TRBV7-6 NA TGTGCCAGCAGCTTAGTGAGCCAGGCTGTTAATGAAAAACTGTTTTTT CASSLVSQAVNEKLFF
NA TRBJ2-7 TRBV7-9 TRBD2 TGTGCCAGCAGCTCGCCGGGACTAGCATACGAGCAGTACTTC CASSSPGLAYEQYF
NA TRBJ2-3 TRBV27 TRBD2 TGTGCCAGCAGTTTATGGACTAGCGGAGATACGCAGTATTTT CASSLWTSGDTQYF
NA TRBJ1-2 TRBV5-4 NA TGTGCCAGCAGCTTAGGAGGGGATGGCTACACCTTC CASSLGGDGYTF
NA TRBJ2-7 TRBV7-9 NA TGTGCCAGCAGTAACGACAGGTACGAGCAGTACTTC CASSNDRYEQYF
once TRBJ2-3 TRBV7-2 NA TGTGCCAGCAGCTTCTGGCGAGTCGGAGATACGCAGTATTTT CASSFWRVGDTQYF
NA TRBJ2-1 TRBV6-6 NA TGTGCCAGCAGTCCGCTAGGTCACAATGAGCAGTTCTTC CASSPLGHNEQFF
NA TRBJ1-2 TRBV29-1 NA TGCAGCGTTGATGTCCCGACGGCGGCTAACTATGGCTACACCTTC CSVDVPTAANYGYTF
NA TRBJ1-3 TRBV5-3 NA TGTGCCAGAAGTTGGACCACTGGAAACACCATATATTTT CARSWTTGNTIYF
once TRBJ1-1 TRBV7-9 TRBD1 TGTGCCAGCAGCGCCCTCGGGACAGCACATAACACTGAAGCTTTCTTT CASSALGTAHNTEAFF
NA TRBJ2-5 TRBV11-2 TRBD2 TGTGCCAGCAGCTGGACTAGTTTCGAGACCCAGTACTTC CASSWTSFETQYF
once TRBJ2-7 TRBV6-6 TRBD2 TGTGCCAGCAGCGATGGACTAGCTACCTACGAGCAGTACTTC CASSDGLATYEQYF
once TRBJ2-3 TRBV30 NA TGTGCCTGGAGTGTAGGGGCACGGGTGGCGTATGCAGATACGCAGTATTTT CAWSVGARVAYADTQYF
NA TRBJ1-2 TRBV5-1 NA TGCGCCTCTAACGAGGGCTATGGCTACACCTTC CASNEGYGYTF
NA TRBJ2-7 TRBV10-1 NA TGCGCCAGCTCAGATACCCTCTACGAGCAGTACTTC CASSDTLYEQYF
NA TRBJ2-7 TRBV6-1 NA TGTGCCAGCAGTGTCCGGGACAACCCCTACGAGCAGTACTTC CASSVRDNPYEQYF
NA TRBJ1-2 TRBV6-6 TRBD1 TGTGCCAGCAGTGGACAGGGAGTTTACGTAGACTATGGCTACACCTTC CASSGQGVYVDYGYTF
NA TRBJ1-1 TRBV27 NA TGTGCCAGCAGTTTGGGTGGGGGGGGCACTGAAGCTTTCTTT CASSLGGGGTEAFF
NA TRBJ1-1 TRBV5-6 TRBD1 TGTGCCAGCAGCGATGGGACAGAACCCCTCAAAGTGACTGAAGCTTTCTTT CASSDGTEPLKVTEAFF
NA TRBJ2-7 TRBV15 NA TGTGCCACCAGTCCGGACAGAAACTACGAGCAGTACTTC CATSPDRNYEQYF
NA TRBJ1-3 TRBV7-6 NA TGTGCCAGCAGCTTAGGCAGATCCTCTGGAAACACCATATATTTT CASSLGRSSGNTIYF
NA TRBJ1-3 TRBV19 NA TGTGCCAGTAGTATCAAGTCAGAGGGATCTGGAAACACCATATATTTT CASSIKSEGSGNTIYF
NA TRBJ2-7 TRBV27 NA TGTGCCAGCAGCCTTCGGGTGGGGAACGCCTACGAGCAGTACTTC CASSLRVGNAYEQYF
NA TRBJ2-1 TRBV5-4 NA TGTGCCAGCAGCTTGAAAATGAGGAATGAGCAGTTCTTC CASSLKMRNEQFF
NA TRBJ2-1 TRBV4-1 NA TGCGCCAGCAGCCAAGTTAATAACGGCTTACAGTTCTTC CASSQVNNGLQFF
NA TRBJ2-7 TRBV29-1 TRBD1 TGCAGCGTCTCGACAGGGGACTACGAGCAGTACTTC CSVSTGDYEQYF
NA TRBJ2-1 TRBV10-1 NA TGCGCCAGCAGGCGGGACGGAGACAATGAGCAGTTCTTC CASRRDGDNEQFF
NA TRBJ2-7 TRBV28 NA TGTGCCAGCAGTATTCTAGCGGGACAGGGGCGCTACGAGCAGTACTTC CASSILAGQGRYEQYF
once TRBJ2-7 TRBV27 TRBD1 TGTGCCAGTACACAGGGGAGCTCCTACGAGCAGTACTTC CASTQGSSYEQYF
NA TRBJ2-7 TRBV28 NA TGTGCCGGATACAGGGCGGTTTGGGAGCAGTACTTC CAGYRAVWEQYF